The rows below give T cell receptor beta chains drawn from one sample of a study of vaccination effects on CD4 cells after COVID-19. TCRdb's copy holds only in-frame clones and misses some; the assay was immunoSEQ multiplex PCR. The sample includes tens of thousands of clones, 77% of them seen just once. Which antigens these TCRs recognize remains unknown. Specimen: CD4+ T cells from PBMCs cultured with HCoV-NL63 spike peptides, collected before COVID-19 vaccination. The receptors shown here come from a human donor who received a COVID-19 vaccine. Both conserved end residues are part of each CDR3. A D gene is named only where the DNA matches it firmly. Not every row has a clone size; where given, it reads once, few, many or a size class.

cdr3_aa cdr3_nt clone_size j_call v_call d_call
CASSRDLAGAQHF TGTGCCAGCAGCAGAGACCTCGCGGGGGCCCAGCATTTT NA TRBJ1-5 TRBV5-6 NA
CASSEGDRGSGYTF TGTGCCAGCAGTGAGGGTGATCGAGGGTCTGGCTACACCTTC few TRBJ1-2 TRBV25-1 NA
CASAGGRDGYTF TGTGCCAGCGCAGGGGGCCGCGATGGCTACACCTTC few TRBJ1-2 TRBV2 TRBD1
CASSLMGAEAFF TGTGCCAGCAGTTTAATGGGGGCTGAAGCTTTCTTT NA TRBJ1-1 TRBV28 NA
CASSEYTYSNQPQHF TGTGCCAGCAGTGAATACACCTATAGCAATCAGCCCCAGCATTTT NA TRBJ1-5 TRBV25-1 NA
CASSVDPIYNEQFF TGTGCCAGCAGCGTAGACCCCATCTACAATGAGCAGTTCTTC once TRBJ2-1 TRBV9 NA
CASTAGLQETQYF TGTGCCAGCACCGCAGGGCTCCAAGAGACCCAGTACTTC NA TRBJ2-5 TRBV6-5 NA
CATSDSPGHAVYNEQFF TGTGCCACCAGTGATTCCCCCGGACATGCTGTCTACAATGAGCAGTTCTTC few TRBJ2-1 TRBV24-1 NA
CASSQAHSGYQETQYF TGTGCCAGCAGCCAAGCCCATAGTGGGTACCAAGAGACCCAGTACTTC NA TRBJ2-5 TRBV3-1/TRBV3-2 NA
CASSTDRVGTF TGTGCCAGCAGCACTGACAGGGTGGGCACCTTC NA TRBJ1-2 TRBV6-6 TRBD1
CASSGRFDYGYTF TGTGCCAGCAGTGGAAGGTTCGATTATGGCTACACCTTC few TRBJ1-2 TRBV27 NA
CASSIGLAGNTGELFF TGTGCCAGCAGCATCGGACTAGCGGGAAACACCGGGGAGCTGTTTTTT NA TRBJ2-2 TRBV9 TRBD2
CASSWTSPQNTGELFF TGTGCCAGCAGCTGGACTTCTCCCCAAAACACCGGGGAGCTGTTTTTT NA TRBJ2-2 TRBV5-5 NA
CASSSEGTPTGNTIYF TGTGCCAGCAGTTCGGAGGGGACACCAACTGGAAACACCATATATTTT few TRBJ1-3 TRBV6-5 NA
CASTKGTGNTEAFF TGTGCCAGCACCAAGGGGACAGGGAACACTGAAGCTTTCTTT once TRBJ1-1 TRBV9 TRBD1
CASSSQGAKDETQYF TGTGCCAGCAGTTCCCAGGGGGCGAAGGATGAGACCCAGTACTTC NA TRBJ2-5 TRBV7-8 TRBD1
CASSKQGASNQPQHF TGTGCCAGCAGCAAGCAGGGAGCTAGCAATCAGCCCCAGCATTTT NA TRBJ1-5 TRBV28 NA
CASSLAGAQETQYF TGTGCCAGCAGCTTAGCGGGGGCCCAAGAGACCCAGTACTTC NA TRBJ2-5 TRBV7-2 NA
CASSSDRGRSQYF TGTGCCAGCAGTTCGGACAGGGGGAGGTCCCAGTACTTC NA TRBJ2-5 TRBV27 TRBD1
CASSLMAERQPQHF TGTGCCAGCAGCTTGATGGCAGAGCGCCAGCCCCAGCATTTT NA TRBJ1-5 TRBV7-8 NA
CASSVQGQGAGREKLFF TGTGCCAGTAGTGTACAGGGACAGGGGGCCGGTCGGGAAAAACTGTTTTTT few TRBJ1-4 TRBV19 TRBD1
CASSEGWGLTDTQYF TGTGCCAGCAGTGAAGGCTGGGGACTCACAGATACGCAGTATTTT NA TRBJ2-3 TRBV6-1 NA
CASSIDRDGDYGYTF TGTGCCAGTAGTATAGACAGGGATGGTGACTATGGCTACACCTTC NA TRBJ1-2 TRBV19 NA
CATGAASGNTIYF TGTGCCACCGGGGCCGCCTCTGGAAACACCATATATTTT NA TRBJ1-3 TRBV19 NA
CASSPTGGKETQYF TGTGCCAGCAGCCCGACAGGGGGCAAGGAGACCCAGTACTTC NA TRBJ2-5 TRBV7-2 TRBD1
CASSPRLTSGGADTQYF TGTGCCAGCTCACCACGACTCACTAGCGGGGGGGCGGATACGCAGTATTTT NA TRBJ2-3 TRBV18 TRBD2
CASSYSAGGPLDTQYF TGTGCCAGCAGTTACTCAGCGGGGGGGCCTCTAGATACGCAGTATTTT NA TRBJ2-3 TRBV6-2/TRBV6-3 TRBD2
CSAGQGSGYTF TGCAGCGCCGGACAGGGGAGCGGCTACACCTTC NA TRBJ1-2 TRBV29-1 TRBD1
CASSRGLAGGRLTGELFF TGTGCCAGTAGCCGCGGACTAGCGGGGGGCCGACTCACCGGGGAGCTGTTTTTT NA TRBJ2-2 TRBV19 TRBD2
CASSSASGGAGGTQYF TGTGCCAGCAGCTCGGCTAGCGGGGGGGCCGGGGGGACCCAGTACTTC NA TRBJ2-5 TRBV5-6 TRBD2
CASSLMRNTEAFF TGTGCCAGCAGTTTAATGAGGAACACTGAAGCTTTCTTT NA TRBJ1-1 TRBV12-3/TRBV12-4 NA
CASSLRWSSTGELFF TGTGCCAGCTCACTAAGGTGGTCTTCCACCGGGGAGCTGTTTTTT NA TRBJ2-2 TRBV18 NA
CSVVAPGPNQPQHF TGCAGCGTTGTGGCCCCAGGCCCCAATCAGCCCCAGCATTTT few TRBJ1-5 TRBV29-1 NA
CAISEGLAGSYNEQFF TGTGCCATCAGTGAGGGGCTAGCGGGCTCCTACAATGAGCAGTTCTTC NA TRBJ2-1 TRBV10-3 TRBD2
CASWQTTDTQYF TGCGCCAGCTGGCAGACCACAGATACGCAGTATTTT NA TRBJ2-3 TRBV10-2 NA
CASSYSSFWDRGAFF TGTGCCAGCAGTTACTCGTCTTTTTGGGACAGAGGGGCTTTCTTT NA TRBJ1-1 TRBV6-5 TRBD1
CASSTGAAGETQYF TGTGCCAGTAGTACGGGGGCTGCGGGGGAGACCCAGTACTTC NA TRBJ2-5 TRBV19 NA
CATTTGGALELFF TGTGCCACCACCACCGGCGGGGCGCTAGAGCTGTTTTTT NA TRBJ2-2 TRBV30 NA
CASSLGLAGAQETQYF TGCGCCAGCAGCCTTGGACTAGCGGGGGCCCAAGAGACCCAGTACTTC once TRBJ2-5 TRBV5-1 TRBD2
CASSLRTSGGLQETQYF TGCGCCAGCAGCCTACGGACTAGCGGGGGCCTCCAAGAGACCCAGTACTTC NA TRBJ2-5 TRBV4-1 TRBD2
CASSFRAKSTDTQYF TGTGCCAGCAGCTTTAGAGCGAAAAGCACAGATACGCAGTATTTT NA TRBJ2-3 TRBV5-4 NA
CATSDPQGAVGTDTQYF TGTGCCACCAGTGACCCACAGGGGGCCGTTGGCACAGATACGCAGTATTTT NA TRBJ2-3 TRBV24-1 TRBD1
CASSRGGPTDTQYF TGTGCCAGCAGCCGGGGGGGACCCACAGATACGCAGTATTTT NA TRBJ2-3 TRBV11-2 TRBD2
CSVEVPTGLNYGYTF TGCAGCGTTGAAGTCCCGACAGGGCTGAACTATGGCTACACCTTC NA TRBJ1-2 TRBV29-1 TRBD1
CASSLHGPRQGQPQHF TGTGCCAGCAGTTTACATGGCCCCAGACAGGGCCAGCCCCAGCATTTT NA TRBJ1-5 TRBV28 TRBD1
CASRTGGSYGYTF TGTGCCAGCAGGACAGGGGGCTCCTATGGCTACACCTTC NA TRBJ1-2 TRBV12-3/TRBV12-4 TRBD1
CASSSTRAFSGEQFF TGTGCCAGCAGCTCAACCCGGGCCTTTTCGGGTGAGCAGTTCTTC NA TRBJ2-1 TRBV7-2 NA
CSAVSGNGYTF TGCAGTGCTGTGAGTGGTAATGGCTACACCTTC NA TRBJ1-2 TRBV20-1 NA
CASSLDRGRETQYF TGTGCCAGCAGCTTAGATAGAGGCAGGGAGACCCAGTACTTC NA TRBJ2-5 TRBV7-2 NA
CASSQDGDYYGYTF TGTGCCAGCAGCCAAGATGGGGATTACTATGGCTACACCTTC NA TRBJ1-2 TRBV4-2 NA
CASRSNSGANVLTF TGTGCCAGCAGGTCGAATTCTGGGGCCAACGTCCTGACTTTC once TRBJ2-6 TRBV7-2 NA
CATSRTLSGANVLTF TGTGCCACCAGCAGAACGCTCTCTGGGGCCAACGTCCTGACTTTC NA TRBJ2-6 TRBV15 NA
CASSGYRGLGNSPLHF TGCGCCAGCAGCGGCTACAGGGGGCTGGGAAATTCACCCCTCCACTTT NA TRBJ1-6 TRBV5-1 TRBD1
CASSDRTDTEAFF TGTGCCAGCAGCGACAGGACAGACACTGAAGCTTTCTTT NA TRBJ1-1 TRBV7-2 NA
CATSDSRQGSGELFF TGTGCCACCAGTGATTCCCGACAGGGTAGCGGGGAGCTGTTTTTT NA TRBJ2-2 TRBV24-1 TRBD1